This entry features one T cell receptor (beta chain) sequence. Via MiXCR, TCRdb re-called the 5' RACE reads, giving one row per CDR3 protein. The table records 400,000 to 500,000 distinct CDR3 sequences, around 20% of them present only once. The record originates from a study of T-cell memory formation after mild COVID-19. V lost 2 bases, J lost 4 bases, and 8 bases stayed unmatched. CDR3 length equals 16 residues. CDR1 is SEHNR, CDR2 FQNEAQ, per germline (reference sequence). Sequencing used PBMCs or a T cell subset sorted from them (not recorded which). This chain joins TRBV7-9 and TRBJ2-5; TRBD2 aligns across 9 bases. This TCR was recovered from an adult woman who had mild COVID-19 (a few samples of this study predate the infection). Cell type and time point are not known. The chain's CDR3 is CASSLLSGRGVETQYF. CDR3 coding DNA: TGTGCCAGCAGCTTACTTAGCGGGAGAGGAGTAGAGACCCAGTACTTC.